This T cell receptor beta chain appears in the sequencing data of a study of tumor-infiltrating lymphocytes in primary liver carcinoma. The wider study: Patients were men and women aged 30 to 69 years. Findings of the study overall: Tumor region pairs outstripped tumor-adjacent and tumor-blood pairs in overlap. Blood trailed tumors significantly in top-250-clone fraction (p = 0.039).

A word on this clonotype: Its antigen is still unknown. As the CDR3 is not closed by the conserved phenylalanine or tryptophan, this likely results from a read error.

Investigators took RNA and DNA out together from roughly 20-30 mg of unsorted bulk tissue. Chronic HBV infection was present, with no prior treatment. Making TCR beta cDNA involved approximately 530 ng total RNA and a constant-region primer. Modified slightly, ARM-PCR produced TCR beta libraries over three nested multiplex PCR rounds. MiXCR, run by TCRdb on the multiplex PCR reads, gives a single entry per CDR3 protein. The profile covers more than 75,000 distinct CDR3 sequences, with around 70% appearing a single time and 19% taken by the ten largest. The specimen sequenced was liver tumor tissue from sampling region 1. Subset defined: tumor region T1, superior pole. The source of this sequence is a man in his forties with primary liver carcinoma and hepatitis B virus infection.

The CDR3 region has the DNA TGCGCCAGCAGTGAGTCAGACAGGGGAGGAGAGACACAGTACGTC. Translation gives CASSESDRGGETQYV. The V gene is TRBV10-2, the J gene TRBJ2-5, with 8 positions matching TRBD1. CDR3 size: 15 residues. Germline loops: CDR1 WSHSY, CDR2 SAAADI.